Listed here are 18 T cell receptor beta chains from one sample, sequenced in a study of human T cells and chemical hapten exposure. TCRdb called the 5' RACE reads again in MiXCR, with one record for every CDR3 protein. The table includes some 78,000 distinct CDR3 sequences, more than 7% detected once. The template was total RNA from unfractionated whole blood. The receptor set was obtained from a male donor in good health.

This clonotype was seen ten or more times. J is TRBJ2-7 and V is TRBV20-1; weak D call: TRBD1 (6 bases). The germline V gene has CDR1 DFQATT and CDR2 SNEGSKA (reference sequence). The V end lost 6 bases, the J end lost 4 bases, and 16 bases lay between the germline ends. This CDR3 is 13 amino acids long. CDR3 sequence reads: CSAQGQGGYEQYF. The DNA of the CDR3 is TGCAGTGCCCAGGGGCAGGGCGGGTACGAGCAGTACTTC.

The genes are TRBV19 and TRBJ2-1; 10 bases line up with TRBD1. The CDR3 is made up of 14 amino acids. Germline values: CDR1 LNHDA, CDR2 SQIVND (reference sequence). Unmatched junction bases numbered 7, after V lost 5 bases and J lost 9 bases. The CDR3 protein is CASSPETGGGEQFF. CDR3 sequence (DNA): TGTGCCAGTAGTCCCGAGACAGGGGGCGGTGAGCAGTTCTTC.

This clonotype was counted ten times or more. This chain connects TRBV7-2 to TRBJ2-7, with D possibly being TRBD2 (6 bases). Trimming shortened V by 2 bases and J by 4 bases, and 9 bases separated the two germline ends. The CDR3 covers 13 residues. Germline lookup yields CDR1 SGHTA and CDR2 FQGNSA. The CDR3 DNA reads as TGTGCCAGCAGCTTACGGGGGAATTACGAGCAGTACTTC. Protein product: CASSLRGNYEQYF.

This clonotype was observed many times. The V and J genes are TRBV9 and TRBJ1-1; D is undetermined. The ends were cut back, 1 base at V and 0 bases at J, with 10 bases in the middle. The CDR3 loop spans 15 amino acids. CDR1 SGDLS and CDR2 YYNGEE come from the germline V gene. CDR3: CASSVSWALNTEAFF. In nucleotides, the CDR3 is TGTGCCAGCAGCGTAAGTTGGGCGTTGAACACTGAAGCTTTCTTT.

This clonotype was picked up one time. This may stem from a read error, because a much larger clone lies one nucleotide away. In DNA, the CDR3 is TGTGCCAGCAGCACCCGTACTAGCGGAGAGAACACCGGGGAGCGGTTTTTT. Protein product: CASSTRTSGENTGERFF. The chain couples TRBV5-4 to TRBJ2-2; TRBD2 agrees at 8 bases. The CDR3 is made up of 17 amino acids. The germline gives CDR1 SGHNT, CDR2 YYREEE (reference sequence).

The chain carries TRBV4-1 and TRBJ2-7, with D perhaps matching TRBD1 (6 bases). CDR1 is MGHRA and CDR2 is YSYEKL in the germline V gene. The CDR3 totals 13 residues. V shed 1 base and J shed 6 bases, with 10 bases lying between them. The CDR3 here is CASSQGQEFEQYF. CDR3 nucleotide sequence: TGCGCCAGCAGCCAAGGACAGGAGTTCGAGCAGTACTTC.

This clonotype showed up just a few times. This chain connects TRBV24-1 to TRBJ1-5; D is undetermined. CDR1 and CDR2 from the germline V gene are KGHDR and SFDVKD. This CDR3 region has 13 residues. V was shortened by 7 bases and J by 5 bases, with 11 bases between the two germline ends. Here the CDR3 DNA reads TGTGCCACCAGAGGCCTGCTTTATCAGCCCCAGCATTTT. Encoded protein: CATRGLLYQPQHF.

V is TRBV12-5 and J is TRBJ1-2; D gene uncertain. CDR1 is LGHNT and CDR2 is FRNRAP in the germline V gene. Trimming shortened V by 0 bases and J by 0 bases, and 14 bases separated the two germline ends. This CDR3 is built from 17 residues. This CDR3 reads CASGLVRASSSNYGYTF. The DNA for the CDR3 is TGTGCTAGTGGTTTGGTACGGGCGTCCTCCTCTAACTATGGCTACACCTTC.

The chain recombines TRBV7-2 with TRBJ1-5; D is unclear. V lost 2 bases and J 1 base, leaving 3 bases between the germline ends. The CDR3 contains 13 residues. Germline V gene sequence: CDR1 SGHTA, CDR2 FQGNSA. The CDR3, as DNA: TGTGCCAGCAGCTTATGGAGCAATCAGCCCCAGCATTTT. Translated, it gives CASSLWSNQPQHF.

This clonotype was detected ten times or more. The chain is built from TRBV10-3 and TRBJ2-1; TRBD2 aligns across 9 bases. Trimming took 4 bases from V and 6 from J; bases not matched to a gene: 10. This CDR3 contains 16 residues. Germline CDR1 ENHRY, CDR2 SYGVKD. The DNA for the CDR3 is TGTGCCATCAGTGTCCTAGCGGGACCCGAGACCAATGAGCAGTTCTTC. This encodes CAISVLAGPETNEQFF.

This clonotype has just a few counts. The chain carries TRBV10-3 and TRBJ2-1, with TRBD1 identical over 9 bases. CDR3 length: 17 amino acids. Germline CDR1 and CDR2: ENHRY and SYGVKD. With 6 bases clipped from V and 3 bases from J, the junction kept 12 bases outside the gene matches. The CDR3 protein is CAISDNRDRENYNEQFF. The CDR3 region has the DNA TGTGCCATCAGCGACAACCGGGACAGGGAAAACTACAATGAGCAGTTCTTC.

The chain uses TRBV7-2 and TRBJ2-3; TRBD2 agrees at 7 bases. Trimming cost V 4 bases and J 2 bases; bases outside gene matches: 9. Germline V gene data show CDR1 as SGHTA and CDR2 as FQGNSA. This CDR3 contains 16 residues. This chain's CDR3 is CASSSQTSSFTDTQYF. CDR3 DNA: TGTGCCAGCAGCTCCCAGACTAGCTCTTTCACAGATACGCAGTATTTT.

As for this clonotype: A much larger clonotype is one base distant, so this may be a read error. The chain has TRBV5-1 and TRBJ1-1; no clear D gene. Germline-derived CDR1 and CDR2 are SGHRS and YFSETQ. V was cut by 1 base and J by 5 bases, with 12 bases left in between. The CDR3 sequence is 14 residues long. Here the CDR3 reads CASSLIGKSTEAFF. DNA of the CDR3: TGCGCCAGCAGCTTGATAGGGAAATCGACTGAAGCTTTCTTT.

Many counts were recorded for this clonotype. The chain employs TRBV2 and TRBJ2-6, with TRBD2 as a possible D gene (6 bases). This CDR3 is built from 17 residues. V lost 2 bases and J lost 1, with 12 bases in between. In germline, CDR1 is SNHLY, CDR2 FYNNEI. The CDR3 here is CASSEFGAGSGANVLTF. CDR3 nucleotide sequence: TGTGCCAGCAGTGAATTTGGCGCGGGATCTGGGGCCAACGTCCTGACTTTC.

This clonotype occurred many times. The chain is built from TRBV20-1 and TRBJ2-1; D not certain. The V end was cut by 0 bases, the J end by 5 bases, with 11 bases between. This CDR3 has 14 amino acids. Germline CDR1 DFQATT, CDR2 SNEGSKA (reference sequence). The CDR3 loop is CSARDLRVNNEQFF. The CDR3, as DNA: TGCAGTGCTAGAGATCTCCGGGTTAACAATGAGCAGTTCTTC.

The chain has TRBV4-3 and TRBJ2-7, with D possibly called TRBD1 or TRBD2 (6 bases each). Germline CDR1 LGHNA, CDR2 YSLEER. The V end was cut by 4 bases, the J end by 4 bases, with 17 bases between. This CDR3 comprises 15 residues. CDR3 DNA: TGCGCCAGCAGCCCAGCACGTGGAGGGGGGTACGAGCAGTACTTC. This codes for CASSPARGGGYEQYF.

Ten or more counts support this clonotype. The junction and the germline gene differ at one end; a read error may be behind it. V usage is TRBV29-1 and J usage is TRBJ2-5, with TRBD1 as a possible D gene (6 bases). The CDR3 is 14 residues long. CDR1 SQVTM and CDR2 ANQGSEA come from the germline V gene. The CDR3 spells CSVERTARGEAQYF. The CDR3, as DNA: TGCAGCGTTGAACGGACAGCCAGGGGAGAGGCCCAGTACTTC. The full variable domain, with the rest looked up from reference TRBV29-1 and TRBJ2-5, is SAVISQKPSRDICQRGTSLTIQCQVDSQVTMMFWYRQQPGQSLTLIATANQGSEATYESGFVIDKFPISRPNLTFSTLTVSNMSPEDSSIYLCSVERTARGEAQYFGPGTRLLVL.

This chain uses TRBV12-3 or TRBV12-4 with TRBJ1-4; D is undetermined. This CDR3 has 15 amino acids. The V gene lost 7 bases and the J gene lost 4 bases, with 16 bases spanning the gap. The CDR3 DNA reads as TGTGCCAGCACCCCCGCGGGGTGGTTTAATGAAAAACTGTTTTTT. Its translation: CASTPAGWFNEKLFF.